This TCR beta chain is from a study of OX40 agonist ivuxolimab in advanced cancers. Generated by immunoSEQ multiplex PCR, the TCRdb table keeps only in-frame clones and is missing some. The sample lists about 95,000 clones, 91% occurring once. Study findings and constraints: The investigators did not determine what antigen specificity the expanded peripheral T cells had.

To note about this clone: Antigen: not known.

CDR1 and CDR2 (germline): KGHSH, LQKENI. This CDR3 spans 16 amino acids. V lost 3 bases and J lost 3, with 17 bases in between. The input for sequencing was CD4+ or CD8+ T cells sorted from blood, taken in a trial of the OX40 agonist ivuxolimab. The sequence was collected from an adult with an advanced solid tumor such as melanoma, head and neck, liver or kidney cancer. The gene calls are TRBV18 and TRBJ1-2; D might be TRBD1 (5 bases). This CDR3 reads CASSPTRVFTHYGYTF. In DNA form, the CDR3 reads TGTGCCAGCTCACCTACCAGGGTCTTCACCCACTATGGCTACACCTTC. Drawing the rest from reference TRBV18 and TRBJ1-2, the complete variable domain is NAGVMQNPRHLVRRRGQEARLRCSPMKGHSHVYWYRQLPEEGLKFMVYLQKENIIDESGMPKERFSAEFPKEGPSILRIQQVVRGDSAAYFCASSPTRVFTHYGYTFGSGTRLTVV.